This T cell receptor beta chain emerged from a study of cytomegalovirus exposure and HLA in healthy donors. Study at large: A prior analysis found 90 million to 120 million unique TCR beta sequences from 170 million or so T cells.

Broader study findings: There were fewer than 200 TCR beta chains listed as cytomegalovirus-associated. Apparent HLA restriction characterized most CMV-associated TCR beta chains in a later analysis. A later analysis linked a missense DCLRE1C variant to TCR beta V- and J-gene trimming.

This clone was picked up one time. Its specificity is unknown. Trimming cost V 5 bases and J 4 bases, with 14 bases left between them. The CDR3 spans 14 residues. Germline V gene lookup returns CDR1 MGHRA and CDR2 YSYEKL. The PCR employed 60 Vbeta primers together with 13 Jbeta primers. Using immunoSEQ multiplex PCR, the repertoire was profiled, and TCRdb retains in-frame clones only, with some absent. Among some 180,000 clones, roughly 87% were seen once, and the ten largest hold approximately 0.23%. This sequence originates from a girl under three years old in good health and CMV-seronegative. The source material was PBMCs. V and J are TRBV4-1 and TRBJ1-1; no firm D call. CDR3 nucleotides: TGCGCCAGCAGCTGGCGAGGCCCGGGCACTGAAGCTTTCTTT. Translating it yields CASSWRGPGTEAFF.